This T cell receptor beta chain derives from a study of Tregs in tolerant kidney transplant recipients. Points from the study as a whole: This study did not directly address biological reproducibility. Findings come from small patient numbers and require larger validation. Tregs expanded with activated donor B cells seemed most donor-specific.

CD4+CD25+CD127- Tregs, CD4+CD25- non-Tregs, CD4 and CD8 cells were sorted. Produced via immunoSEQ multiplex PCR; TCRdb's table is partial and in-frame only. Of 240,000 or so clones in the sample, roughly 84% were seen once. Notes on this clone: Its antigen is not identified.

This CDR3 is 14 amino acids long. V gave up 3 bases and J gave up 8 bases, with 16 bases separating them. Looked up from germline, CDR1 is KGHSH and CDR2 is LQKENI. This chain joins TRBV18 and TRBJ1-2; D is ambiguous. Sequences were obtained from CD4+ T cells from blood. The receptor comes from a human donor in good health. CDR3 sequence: CASSPLRGGEGYTF. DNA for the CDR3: TGTGCCAGCTCACCCCTCCGGGGAGGAGAAGGCTACACCTTC.